This T cell receptor (beta chain) was sequenced during a study of T cell responses to AZD1222 COVID-19 vaccine. General study results and limits: Donors were largely white British and mainly female; clonal diversity was possibly underestimated. After two AZD1222 doses, spike-specific TCR breadth and depth rose versus day 0. Unmutated variant regions are reportedly the target of nearly half of TCRs that are spike-specific. The span of vaccine-associated CD4 TCRs extended across spike, with dominance at 160-218 and 743-854.

Measured with immunoSEQ multiplex PCR; TCRdb has only the in-frame clones, and not every one. The profile shows 95,000 to 150,000 clones, 92% of them singletons. The germline V gene has CDR1 MNHEY and CDR2 SVGAGI. The V segment lost 4 bases and the J segment 2 bases; nucleotides outside the gene matches: 1. The CDR3 runs 13 residues. This clone showed up just once. Antigen unknown. Sequences were derived from peripheral blood, sampled on day 0 of AZD1222 vaccination. This clonotype originated in an adult in good health. The gene calls are TRBV6-5 and TRBJ1-2; TRBD1 matches 7 bases. The CDR3 region has the DNA TGTGCCAGCAGTTCGACAGGGAACTATGGCTACACCTTC. Its protein product is CASSSTGNYGYTF.